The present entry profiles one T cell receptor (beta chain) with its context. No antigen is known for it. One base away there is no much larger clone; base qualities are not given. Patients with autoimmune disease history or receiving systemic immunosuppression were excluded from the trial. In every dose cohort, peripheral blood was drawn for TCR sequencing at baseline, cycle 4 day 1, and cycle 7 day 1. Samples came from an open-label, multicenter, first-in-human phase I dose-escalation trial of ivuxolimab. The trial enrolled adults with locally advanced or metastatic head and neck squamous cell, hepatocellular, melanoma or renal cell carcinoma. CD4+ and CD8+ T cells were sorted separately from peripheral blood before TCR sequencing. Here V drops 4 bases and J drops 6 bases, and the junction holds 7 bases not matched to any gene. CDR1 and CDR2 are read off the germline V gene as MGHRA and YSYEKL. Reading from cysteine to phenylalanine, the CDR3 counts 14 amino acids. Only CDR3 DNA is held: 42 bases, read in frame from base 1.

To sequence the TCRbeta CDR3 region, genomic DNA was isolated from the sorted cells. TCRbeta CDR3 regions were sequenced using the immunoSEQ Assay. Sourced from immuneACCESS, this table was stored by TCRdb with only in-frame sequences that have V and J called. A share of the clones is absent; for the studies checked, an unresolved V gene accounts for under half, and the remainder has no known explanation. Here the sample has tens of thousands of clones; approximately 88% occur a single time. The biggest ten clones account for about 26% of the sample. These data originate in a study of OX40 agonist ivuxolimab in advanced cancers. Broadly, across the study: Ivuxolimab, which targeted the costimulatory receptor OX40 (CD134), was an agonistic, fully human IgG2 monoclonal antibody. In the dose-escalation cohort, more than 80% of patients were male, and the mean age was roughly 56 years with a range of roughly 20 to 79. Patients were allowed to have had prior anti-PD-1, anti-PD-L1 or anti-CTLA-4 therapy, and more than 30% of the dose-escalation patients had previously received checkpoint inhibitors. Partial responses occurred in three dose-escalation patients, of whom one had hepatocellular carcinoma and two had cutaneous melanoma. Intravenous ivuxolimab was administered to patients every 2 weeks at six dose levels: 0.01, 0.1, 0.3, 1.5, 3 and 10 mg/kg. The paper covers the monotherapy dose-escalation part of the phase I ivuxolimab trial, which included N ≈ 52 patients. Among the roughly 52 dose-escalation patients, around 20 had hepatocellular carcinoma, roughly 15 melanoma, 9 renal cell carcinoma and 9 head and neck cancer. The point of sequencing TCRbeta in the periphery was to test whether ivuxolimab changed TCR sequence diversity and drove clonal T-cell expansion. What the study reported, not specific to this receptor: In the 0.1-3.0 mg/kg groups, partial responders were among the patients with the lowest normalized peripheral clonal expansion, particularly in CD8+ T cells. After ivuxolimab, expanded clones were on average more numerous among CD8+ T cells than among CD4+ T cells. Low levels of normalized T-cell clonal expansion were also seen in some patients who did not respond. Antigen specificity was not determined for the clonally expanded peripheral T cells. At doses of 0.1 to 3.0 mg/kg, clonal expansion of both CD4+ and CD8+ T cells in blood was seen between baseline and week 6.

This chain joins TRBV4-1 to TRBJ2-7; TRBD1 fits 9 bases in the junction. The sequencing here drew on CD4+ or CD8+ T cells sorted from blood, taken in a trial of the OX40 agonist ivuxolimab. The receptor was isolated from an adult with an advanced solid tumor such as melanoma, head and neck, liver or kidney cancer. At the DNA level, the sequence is TGCGCCAGCAGCCTTAAACAGGGGGCCGTCGAGCAGTACTTC. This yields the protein CASSLKQGAVEQYF.